Listed here is a single T cell receptor (beta chain). The antigen it recognizes is unknown. The input lacks base qualities; no much larger clone sits a single base away. The sample originates from a study of blood T cell repertoires in COVID-19 (dated by TCRdb to about 2020). For the wider study: Samples covering the acute and convalescent phases of COVID-19 were provided by collaborators in the United States, Italy and Spain. The samples were drawn from the first 160 participants of the ongoing ImmuneRACE study and from 1,254 subjects provided by 6 global collaborators. The prospective study material was composed of cDNA or gDNA derived from T cells, B-cell-depleted T cells, or PBMCs. A de-identified subject ID, COVID-19 status, age in years and sex were almost always included in the sample metadata. The dataset comprised deeply sampled blood TCRbeta repertoires from subjects exposed to, actively infected with, or recovered from COVID-19. Where available, HLA class I and class II types were taken from metadata supplied by the sample provider and were not determined by assay-based typing. The repertoires were released in a freely available public database meant as a resource for research on the immune response to SARS-CoV-2.

The CDR3 measures 15 amino acids from cysteine to phenylalanine. Only the CDR3 portion is preserved as DNA: 45 bases, with reading frame beginning at the first base. After removal of 1 base from V and 6 bases from J, the junction retains 4 bases not matched to a gene. The germline V gene encodes CDR1 KGHSH and CDR2 LQKENI. The immunoSEQ Assay, a bias-controlled multiplex PCR, was used to amplify TCRbeta CDR3 regions from genomic DNA. The authors' pipeline ran thus. The number of nucleated cells in each sample was estimated by amplification of reference gene primers within the assay. To quantify the absolute abundance of each unique TCRbeta CDR3 rearrangement, sequence reads were collapsed and filtered. For each sample, productive Simpson clonality was calculated as the square root of Simpson's diversity index across productive rearrangements. Here the immuneACCESS table is served through TCRdb, limited to in-frame sequences with V and J called. Missing clones are a known gap in these copies; in checked studies unresolved V genes cover under half, and the rest lacks a known reason. V, J and clone size derive from that table, while D and trimming were established from the DNA sequence. The sample data list hundreds of thousands of clones, and roughly 91% of these were observed just once. The ten largest clonotypes hold 4% to 4.5% of the sample.

General findings and caveats noted by the study authors: Clinical and demographic metadata were provided uncurated, with the amount varying by source and participant.

Collaborating institutions collected whole blood in K2EDTA tubes following their own protocols. Collaborator samples were shipped for TCRbeta analysis as frozen whole blood, isolated PBMCs, or DNA extracted from either sample type. The source material was peripheral blood. Rearrangement joined TRBV18 to TRBJ2-5; TRBD1 agrees with 11 junctional bases. The receptor was derived from a woman aged 25 to 39 with acute or convalescent COVID-19. The CDR3 protein is CASSPRGQGAQTQYF. Here is the DNA: TGTGCCAGCTCACCACGAGGACAGGGGGCGCAGACCCAGTACTTC.